A selection of T cell receptor beta chains follows, all from one sample in a study of blood T cell repertoires in COVID-19. Method: immunoSEQ multiplex PCR; TCRdb's copy keeps in-frame clones and lacks some. The sample consists of 98,000 or so clones, around nine tenths of them appearing once. The material sequenced was peripheral blood. The receptors were gathered from a human donor in a cohort sampled during active COVID-19. Each CDR3 is given with its conserved first and last residue. The D gene is left open where the match is weak. Expanded clones get a size class; other rows say once, few or many, or leave the size out.

TRBJ1-3 | TRBV27 | NA | NA | CASSFSRHDAKGNTIYF | TGTGCCAGCAGTTTTTCGCGACACGACGCTAAAGGAAACACCATATATTTT
TRBJ1-1 | TRBV9 | NA | TRBD1 | CASSTPGTGVSFF | TGTGCCAGCAGCACCCCCGGGACAGGGGTTTCCTTCTTT
TRBJ2-1 | TRBV4-3 | NA | NA | CASSPRGGGRDEQFF | TGCGCCAGCAGCCCGAGGGGAGGAGGTAGGGATGAGCAGTTCTTC
TRBJ2-7 | TRBV7-9 | NA | NA | CASGPTYEQYF | TGTGCCAGCGGGCCAACCTACGAGCAGTACTTC
TRBJ2-7 | TRBV24-1 | once | NA | CATSDNPGAQGRPREQYF | TGTGCCACCAGTGATAACCCCGGAGCGCAGGGGCGACCAAGGGAGCAGTACTTC
TRBJ2-1 | TRBV5-4 | NA | NA | CASSLEGTVSSYNEQFF | TGTGCCAGCAGCTTGGAAGGGACTGTCAGCTCCTACAATGAGCAGTTCTTC
TRBJ2-1 | TRBV18 | NA | TRBD2 | CASSPPAGTKYNEQFF | TGTGCCAGCTCACCACCGGCAGGGACTAAATACAATGAGCAGTTCTTC
TRBJ1-2 | TRBV6-6 | NA | NA | CASRNGQINYGYTF | TGTGCCAGCAGGAACGGACAGATTAATTATGGCTACACCTTC
TRBJ1-2 | TRBV18 | NA | TRBD1 | CASHGQGEGYTF | TGTGCCAGCCATGGACAGGGTGAAGGCTACACCTTC
TRBJ2-1 | TRBV6-1 | large | TRBD1 | CASSESGGTFYNEQFF | TGTGCCAGCAGTGAATCAGGGGGCACTTTCTACAATGAGCAGTTCTTC
TRBJ2-2 | TRBV5-1 | NA | NA | CASSLVASSPSWELFF | TGCGCCAGCAGCTTGGTAGCTAGCAGTCCATCCTGGGAGCTGTTTTTT
TRBJ2-2 | TRBV27 | NA | TRBD2 | CASSFGGAMWAGELFF | TGTGCCAGCAGTTTCGGGGGGGCCATGTGGGCCGGGGAGCTGTTTTTT
TRBJ2-1 | TRBV6-2/TRBV6-3 | NA | TRBD2 | CASSPTSGGVDNEQFF | TGTGCCAGCAGCCCCACTAGCGGGGGGGTTGACAATGAGCAGTTCTTC
TRBJ2-7 | TRBV4-1 | few | NA | CASSQEFRGGYEQYF | TGCGCCAGCAGCCAAGAATTCAGGGGTGGGTACGAGCAGTACTTC
TRBJ2-4 | TRBV19 | NA | NA | CASSIVDLRVQAKNIQYF | TGTGCCAGTAGTATAGTAGATCTCAGGGTACAAGCCAAAAACATTCAGTACTTC
TRBJ2-7 | TRBV27 | few | TRBD1 | CASSLGQGLWEQYF | TGTGCCAGCAGTTTAGGACAGGGCCTTTGGGAGCAGTACTTC
TRBJ1-2 | TRBV4-3 | NA | TRBD1 | CASSQMTGALNYGYTF | TGCGCCAGCAGCCAGATGACAGGGGCCCTTAACTATGGCTACACCTTC
TRBJ2-1 | TRBV11-2 | NA | TRBD2 | CASSTLTSGYSYNEQFF | TGTGCCAGCAGCACGCTGACTAGCGGGTACTCCTACAATGAGCAGTTCTTC
TRBJ2-1 | TRBV6-6 | once | NA | CASSYKRAPPYNEQFF | TGTGCCAGCAGTTACAAGAGAGCCCCGCCCTACAATGAGCAGTTCTTC
TRBJ2-3 | TRBV9 | NA | NA | CASSVGRGGFTDTQYF | TGTGCCAGCAGCGTAGGGAGGGGGGGATTTACAGATACGCAGTATTTT
TRBJ2-7 | TRBV27 | NA | NA | CASSLTTSGYEQYF | TGTGCCAGCAGTTTAACCACTTCGGGGTACGAGCAGTACTTC
TRBJ2-1 | TRBV12-3/TRBV12-4 | NA | TRBD1 | CASSLQGAPQGFF | TGTGCCAGCAGTTTACAGGGGGCTCCCCAGGGGTTCTTC
TRBJ1-6 | TRBV5-4 | NA | NA | CASSLSRRGFNSPLHF | TGTGCCAGCAGCTTGTCTAGGAGAGGGTTTAATTCACCCCTCCACTTT
TRBJ2-1 | TRBV19 | NA | NA | CASTLASRGYNEQFF | TGTGCCAGTACCTTAGCGTCCAGAGGGTACAATGAGCAGTTCTTC
TRBJ1-4 | TRBV5-4 | NA | NA | CASSSGMELGKLFF | TGTGCCAGCAGTTCCGGGATGGAGCTTGGAAAACTGTTTTTT
TRBJ2-4 | TRBV7-2 | NA | NA | CASSPDSLAKNIQYF | TGTGCCAGCAGCCCGGACAGTCTAGCCAAAAACATTCAGTACTTC